The 4 T cell receptor beta chains presented below share a single source sample, sequenced in a study of cytomegalovirus exposure and HLA in healthy donors. Some clones are missing from TCRdb's copy, which holds only in-frame ones; the method was immunoSEQ multiplex PCR. The sample includes 130,000 to 150,000 clones, more than 85% seen only once; the top ten take about 0.7%. Specimen: PBMCs. The source is a man younger than 30 in good health and CMV-seronegative.

The chain recombines TRBV18 with TRBJ1-1; D remains ambiguous. The CDR3 totals 16 residues. The V and J ends lost 3 bases and 1 base respectively, with 15 bases between them. CDR1 and CDR2 from the germline V gene are KGHSH and LQKENI. CDR3 bases: TGTGCCAGCTCACCGCGGTTTGAAGAAAGGAACACTGAAGCTTTCTTT. Protein sequence: CASSPRFEERNTEAFF.

The rearrangement uses TRBV11-2 and TRBJ2-4; D is ambiguous. Between the trimmed V and J ends, which lost 3 bases and 0 bases, there was a span of 6 bases. The CDR3 spans 14 residues. From germline, CDR1 is SGHAT and CDR2 FQNNGV. CDR3 residues: CASSFKLAKNIQYF. CDR3 in DNA: TGTGCCAGCAGCTTTAAACTAGCCAAAAACATTCAGTACTTC.

The chain carries TRBV9 and TRBJ2-7; TRBD1 is a possible D gene (6 bases). Between the trimmed V and J ends, which lost 2 bases and 5 bases, there was a span of 14 bases. CDR1 SGDLS and CDR2 YYNGEE come from the germline V gene. The CDR3 runs to 14 residues. This chain's CDR3 is CASSVAGTPHEQYF. CDR3 sequence (DNA): TGTGCCAGCAGCGTTGCTGGGACACCGCACGAGCAGTACTTC.

The chain is built from TRBV4-3 and TRBJ1-1; D is undetermined. V was trimmed by 0 bases and J by 1 base, leaving 9 bases between them. Germline V lookup: CDR1 LGHNA, CDR2 YSLEER. This CDR3 region has 15 residues. CDR3 residues: CASSQDARSNTEAFF. As DNA, the CDR3 is TGCGCCAGCAGCCAAGATGCCAGATCGAACACTGAAGCTTTCTTT.